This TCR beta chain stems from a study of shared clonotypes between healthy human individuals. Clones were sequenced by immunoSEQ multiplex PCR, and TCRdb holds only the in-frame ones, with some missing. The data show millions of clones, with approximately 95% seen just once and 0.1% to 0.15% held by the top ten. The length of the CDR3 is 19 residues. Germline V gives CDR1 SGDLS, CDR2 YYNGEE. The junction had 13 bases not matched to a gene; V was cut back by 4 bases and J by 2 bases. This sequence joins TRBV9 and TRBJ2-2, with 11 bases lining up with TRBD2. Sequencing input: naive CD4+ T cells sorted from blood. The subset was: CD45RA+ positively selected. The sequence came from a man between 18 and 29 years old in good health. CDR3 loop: CASSPPGLAGGYNTGELFF. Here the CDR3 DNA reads TGTGCCAGCAGCCCCCCCGGGCTAGCGGGGGGCTACAACACCGGGGAGCTGTTTTTT.